The present entry profiles one TCR beta chain with its context. This sample is part of a study of blood T cell repertoires in COVID-19. The overall study: Acute and convalescent COVID-19 samples came from the United States, Italy and Spain. Sample material is recorded as cDNA or gDNA derived from T cells, B-cell-depleted T cells, or PBMCs.

Assay: immunoSEQ multiplex PCR; the TCRdb copy retains only in-frame clones and omits some. The profile covers approximately 110,000 clones, with less than 90% appearing a single time and around 4.1% taken by the ten largest. V was pared by 0 bases and J by 3 bases, with 13 bases between. The germline V gene has CDR1 SGHRS and CDR2 YFSETQ. This CDR3 has 15 amino acids. Sequenced: peripheral blood. The genes are TRBV5-1 and TRBJ2-7; D is uncertain. The sequence was collected from a man in his fifties or sixties with acute or convalescent COVID-19. CDR3 sequence: CASSLDGGPFYEQYF. CDR3 nucleotides: TGCGCCAGCAGCTTGGACGGTGGGCCCTTCTACGAGCAGTACTTC.